A single sample gave rise to the 5 T cell receptor beta chains below, sequenced in a study of technical replicates of blood from a few donors. Sequenced by immunoSEQ multiplex PCR; TCRdb stores in-frame clones only, minus some. The table lists 53,000 or so clones, roughly 93% of them singletons. Sequencing was performed on PBMCs. The source of these receptors is a human donor in good health. Some clones in this sample may be carry-over from other donors' samples.

The V and J genes are TRBV5-5 and TRBJ2-7, with 10 nucleotides matching TRBD2. J gave up 3 bases and V 2 bases, and 2 bases lay outside the gene matches. The CDR3 loop spans 14 amino acids. Germline assignment: CDR1 SGHKS and CDR2 YYEKEE (reference sequence). CDR3 region: CASSFSSGGYEQYF. The CDR3 DNA sequence: TGTGCCAGCAGCTTCTCTAGCGGGGGCTACGAGCAGTACTTC. Variable domain in full (rest from reference TRBV5-5 and TRBJ2-7): DAGVTQSPTHLIKTRGQQVTLRCSPISGHKSVSWYQQVLGQGPQFIFQYYEKEERGRGNFPDRFSARQFPNYSSELNVNALLLGDSALYLCASSFSSGGYEQYFGPGTRLTVT.

The CDR3 DNA follows: TGTGCCAGCAGCCAAGATCTACGGGGGCAGGGGGCCTACGAGCAGTACTTC. As protein: CASSQDLRGQGAYEQYF. The V and J genes are TRBV4-2 and TRBJ2-7, with a possible D match to TRBD1 (7 bases). The CDR3 runs to 17 residues. The germline gives CDR1 LGHNA, CDR2 YNFKEQ. V gave up 0 bases and J gave up 2 bases, with 17 bases separating them.

The V call is TRBV10-3, the J call TRBJ1-2, with D maybe TRBD1 (5 bases). The germline CDR1 and CDR2 sequences are ENHRY and SYGVKD. This CDR3 region has 13 residues. V lost 3 bases to trimming and J lost 11 bases, with 16 bases between them. The CDR3 DNA is TGTGCCATCAGTGATGTTAGGCCCACAGGTTACACCTTC. It yields the protein CAISDVRPTGYTF.

This sequence joins TRBV4-3 and TRBJ2-5; 9 nucleotides align to TRBD2. Per the germline V gene, CDR1 is LGHNA and CDR2 is YSLEER. V lost 0 bases, J lost 5 bases, and 10 bases stayed unmatched. The CDR3 has 17 amino acids. CDR3 bases: TGCGCCAGCAGCCAAGATTTGACTAGCGGAGGGGGTGAGACCCAGTACTTC. This translates into CASSQDLTSGGGETQYF.

The CDR3 loop is CASSLGTSDNNEQFF. The CDR3 DNA reads TGTGCCAGCAGCCTTGGGACTTCGGATAACAATGAGCAGTTCTTC. The chain recombines TRBV7-9 with TRBJ2-1; tentative D call: TRBD2 (6 bases). From germline, CDR1 is SEHNR and CDR2 FQNEAQ (reference sequence). V was shortened by 5 bases and J by 5 bases, with 16 bases between the two germline ends. The CDR3 sequence is 15 residues long.